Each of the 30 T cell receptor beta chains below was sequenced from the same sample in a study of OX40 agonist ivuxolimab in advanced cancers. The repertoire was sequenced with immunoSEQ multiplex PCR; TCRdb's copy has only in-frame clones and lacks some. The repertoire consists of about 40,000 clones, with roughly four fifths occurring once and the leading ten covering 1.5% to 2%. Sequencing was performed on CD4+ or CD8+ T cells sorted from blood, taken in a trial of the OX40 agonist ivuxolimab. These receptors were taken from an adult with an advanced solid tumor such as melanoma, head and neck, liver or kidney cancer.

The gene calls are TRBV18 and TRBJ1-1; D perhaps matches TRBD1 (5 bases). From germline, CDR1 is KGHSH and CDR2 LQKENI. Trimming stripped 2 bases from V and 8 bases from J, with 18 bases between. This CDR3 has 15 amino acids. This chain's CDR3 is CASSPAQAGTGEAFF. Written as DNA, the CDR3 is TGTGCCAGCTCACCAGCACAGGCGGGCACCGGGGAAGCTTTCTTT.

CDR3 DNA sequence: TGTGCCATCAGACCCTCGGACAGGGGGTCGAATTCACCCCTCCACTTT. Residues: CAIRPSDRGSNSPLHF. The chain joins TRBV10-3 to TRBJ1-6, with 10 nucleotides matching TRBD1. Germline V CDR1 and CDR2: ENHRY, SYGVKD. The length of the CDR3 is 16 residues. V was clipped by 6 bases and J by 7 bases; unmatched bases: 9.

The CDR3 sequence: CASSNPQGGHEQYF. In DNA form, the CDR3 reads TGTGCCAGCAGTAACCCACAGGGTGGCCACGAGCAGTACTTC. The chain combines TRBV6-8 with TRBJ2-7; D perhaps matches TRBD1 (6 bases). The CDR3 consists of 14 residues. CDR1 is MNHGY and CDR2 is SAAAGT in the germline V gene. Trimming took 5 bases from V and 5 from J, leaving 16 bases between them.

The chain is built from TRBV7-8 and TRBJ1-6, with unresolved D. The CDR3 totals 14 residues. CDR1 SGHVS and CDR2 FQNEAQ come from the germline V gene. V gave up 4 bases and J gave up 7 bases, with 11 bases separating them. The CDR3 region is CASSSISYNSPLHF. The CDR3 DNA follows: TGTGCCAGCAGCTCCATTTCATACAATTCACCCCTCCACTTT. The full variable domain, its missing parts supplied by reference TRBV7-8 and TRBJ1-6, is GAGVSQSPRYKVAKRGQDVALRCDPISGHVSLFWYQQALGQGPEFLTYFQNEAQLDKSGLPSDRFFAERPEGSVSTLKIQRTQQEDSAVYLCASSSISYNSPLHFGNGTRLTVT.

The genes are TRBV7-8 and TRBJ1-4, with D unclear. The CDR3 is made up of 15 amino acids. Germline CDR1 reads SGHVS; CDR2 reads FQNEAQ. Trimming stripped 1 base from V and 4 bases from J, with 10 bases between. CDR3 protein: CASSLGGRSNEKLFF. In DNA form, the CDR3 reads TGTGCCAGCAGCTTAGGAGGACGGAGTAATGAAAAACTGTTTTTT.

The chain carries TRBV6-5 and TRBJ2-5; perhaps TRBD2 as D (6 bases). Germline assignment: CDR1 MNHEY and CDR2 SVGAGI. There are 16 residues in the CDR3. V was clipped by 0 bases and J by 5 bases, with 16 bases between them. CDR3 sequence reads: CASSYSRRSGRETQYF. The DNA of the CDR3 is TGTGCCAGCAGTTACTCGAGAAGATCAGGGAGGGAGACCCAGTACTTC.

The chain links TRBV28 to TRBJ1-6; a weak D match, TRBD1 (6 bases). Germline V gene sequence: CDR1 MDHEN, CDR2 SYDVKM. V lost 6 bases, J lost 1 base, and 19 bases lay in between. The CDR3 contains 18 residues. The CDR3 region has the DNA TGTGCCAGCAGGCAATCCCTGAGGGGGGCATCCTATAATTCACCCCTCCACTTT. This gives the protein CASRQSLRGASYNSPLHF.

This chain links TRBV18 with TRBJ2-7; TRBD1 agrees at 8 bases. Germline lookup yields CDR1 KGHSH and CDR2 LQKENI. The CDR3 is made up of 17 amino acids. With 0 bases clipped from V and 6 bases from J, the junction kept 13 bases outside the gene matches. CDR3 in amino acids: CASSPPSGQGAVGEQYF. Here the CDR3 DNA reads TGTGCCAGCTCACCACCGTCAGGGCAGGGGGCAGTAGGCGAGCAGTACTTC.

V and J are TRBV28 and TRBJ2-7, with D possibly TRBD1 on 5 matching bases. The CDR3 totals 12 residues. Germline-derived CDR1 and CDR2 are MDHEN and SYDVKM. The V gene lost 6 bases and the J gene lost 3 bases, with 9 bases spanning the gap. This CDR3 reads CASRTADYEQYF. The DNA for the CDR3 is TGTGCCAGCAGGACAGCTGACTACGAGCAGTACTTC.

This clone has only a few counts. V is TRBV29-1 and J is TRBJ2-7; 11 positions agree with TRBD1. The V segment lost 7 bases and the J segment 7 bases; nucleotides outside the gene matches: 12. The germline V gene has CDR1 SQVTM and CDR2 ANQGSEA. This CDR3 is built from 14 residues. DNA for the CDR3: TGCAGCGCTGGGGAGGGACAGGGGGTTAAGGAGCAGTACTTC. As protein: CSAGEGQGVKEQYF.

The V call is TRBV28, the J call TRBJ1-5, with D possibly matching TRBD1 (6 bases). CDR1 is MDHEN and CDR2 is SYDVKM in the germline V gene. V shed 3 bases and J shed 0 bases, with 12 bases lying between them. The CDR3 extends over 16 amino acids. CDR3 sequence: CASSFGGRGSNQPQHF. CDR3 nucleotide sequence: TGTGCCAGCAGTTTTGGGGGGCGGGGTAGCAATCAGCCCCAGCATTTT.

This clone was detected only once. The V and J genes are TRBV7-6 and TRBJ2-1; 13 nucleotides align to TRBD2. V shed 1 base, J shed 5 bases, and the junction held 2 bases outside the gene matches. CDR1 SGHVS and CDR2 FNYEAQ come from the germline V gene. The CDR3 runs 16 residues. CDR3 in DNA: TGTGCCAGCAGCTTAGGGGGACTAGCGGGGAACAATGAGCAGTTCTTC. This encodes CASSLGGLAGNNEQFF. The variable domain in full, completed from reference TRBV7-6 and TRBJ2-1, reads GAGVSQSPRYKVTKRGQDVALRCDPISGHVSLYWYRQALGQGPEFLTYFNYEAQQDKSGLPNDRFSAERPEGSISTLTIQRTEQRDSAMYRCASSLGGLAGNNEQFFGPGTRLTVL.

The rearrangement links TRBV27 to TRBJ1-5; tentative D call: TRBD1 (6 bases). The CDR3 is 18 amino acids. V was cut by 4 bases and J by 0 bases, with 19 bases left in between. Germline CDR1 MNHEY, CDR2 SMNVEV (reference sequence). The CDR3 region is CASSSLTGDVYSNQPQHF. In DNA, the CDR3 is TGTGCCAGCAGTTCATTGACAGGAGACGTTTATAGCAATCAGCCCCAGCATTTT.

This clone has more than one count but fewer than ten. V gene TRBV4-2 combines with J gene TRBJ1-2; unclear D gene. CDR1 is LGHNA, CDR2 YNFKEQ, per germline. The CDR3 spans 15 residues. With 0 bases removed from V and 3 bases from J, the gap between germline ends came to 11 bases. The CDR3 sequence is CASSQDLGVDYGYTF. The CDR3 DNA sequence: TGTGCCAGCAGCCAAGATCTCGGGGTTGACTATGGCTACACCTTC.

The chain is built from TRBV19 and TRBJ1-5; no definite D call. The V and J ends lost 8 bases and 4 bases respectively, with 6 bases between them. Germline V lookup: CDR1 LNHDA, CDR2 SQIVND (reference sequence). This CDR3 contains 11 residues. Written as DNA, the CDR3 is TGTGCCAGTGGTTTTAATCAGCCCCAGCATTTT. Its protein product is CASGFNQPQHF.

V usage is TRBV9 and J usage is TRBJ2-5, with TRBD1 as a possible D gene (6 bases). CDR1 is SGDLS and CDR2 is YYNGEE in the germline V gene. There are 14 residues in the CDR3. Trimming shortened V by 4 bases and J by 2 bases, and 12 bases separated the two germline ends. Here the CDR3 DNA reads TGTGCCAGCAGCCTCGGACAGCTTCAAGAGACCCAGTACTTC. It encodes CASSLGQLQETQYF.

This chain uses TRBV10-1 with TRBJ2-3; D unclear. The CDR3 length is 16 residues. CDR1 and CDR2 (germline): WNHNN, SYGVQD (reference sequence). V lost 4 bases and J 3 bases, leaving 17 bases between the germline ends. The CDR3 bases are TGCGCCAGCAGTGGATCGCTTAAGTATAGAACAGATACGCAGTATTTT. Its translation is CASSGSLKYRTDTQYF.

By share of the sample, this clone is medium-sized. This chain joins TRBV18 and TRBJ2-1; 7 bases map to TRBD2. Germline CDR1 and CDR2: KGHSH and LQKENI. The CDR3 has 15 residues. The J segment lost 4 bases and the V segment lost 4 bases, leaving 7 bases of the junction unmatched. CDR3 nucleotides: TGTGCCAGCTCACAACGGGACTACCAATACAATGAGCAGTTCTTC. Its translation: CASSQRDYQYNEQFF.

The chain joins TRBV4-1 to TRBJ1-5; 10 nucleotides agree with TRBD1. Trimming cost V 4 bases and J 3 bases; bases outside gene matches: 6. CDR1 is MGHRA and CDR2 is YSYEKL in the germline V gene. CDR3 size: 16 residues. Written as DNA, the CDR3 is TGCGCCAGCAGCCTAGGGACAGGGGCCTTCAATCAGCCCCAGCATTTT. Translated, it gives CASSLGTGAFNQPQHF.

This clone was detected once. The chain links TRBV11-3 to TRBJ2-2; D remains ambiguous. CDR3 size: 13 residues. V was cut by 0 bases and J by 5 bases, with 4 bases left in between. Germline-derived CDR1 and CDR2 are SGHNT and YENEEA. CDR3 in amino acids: CASSLDMTGELFF. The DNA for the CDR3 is TGTGCCAGCAGCTTAGATATGACCGGGGAGCTGTTTTTT.

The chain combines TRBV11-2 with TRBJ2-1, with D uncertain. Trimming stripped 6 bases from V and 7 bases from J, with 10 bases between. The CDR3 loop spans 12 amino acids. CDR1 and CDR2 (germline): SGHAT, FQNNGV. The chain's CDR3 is CASSRTRNEQFF. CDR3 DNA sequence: TGTGCCAGCAGTCGGACCCGGAATGAGCAGTTCTTC.

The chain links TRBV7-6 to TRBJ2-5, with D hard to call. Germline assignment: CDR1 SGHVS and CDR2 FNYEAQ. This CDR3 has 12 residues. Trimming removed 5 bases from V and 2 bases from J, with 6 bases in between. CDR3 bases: TGTGCCAGCAGCCCCCGGCAAGAGACCCAGTACTTC. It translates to CASSPRQETQYF.

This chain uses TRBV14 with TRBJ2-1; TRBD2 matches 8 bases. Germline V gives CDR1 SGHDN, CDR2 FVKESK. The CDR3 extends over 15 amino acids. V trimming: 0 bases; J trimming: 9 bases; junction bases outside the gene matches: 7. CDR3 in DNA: TGTGCCAGCAGCCAAGATATAGCGGGGTATGGTGAGCAGTTCTTC. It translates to CASSQDIAGYGEQFF.

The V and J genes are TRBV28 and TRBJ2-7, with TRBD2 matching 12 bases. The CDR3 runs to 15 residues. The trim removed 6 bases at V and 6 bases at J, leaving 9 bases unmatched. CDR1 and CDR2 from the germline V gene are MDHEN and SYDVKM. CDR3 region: CASRRGLAGKTEQYF. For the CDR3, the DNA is TGTGCCAGCAGGAGAGGACTAGCGGGGAAAACCGAGCAGTACTTC.

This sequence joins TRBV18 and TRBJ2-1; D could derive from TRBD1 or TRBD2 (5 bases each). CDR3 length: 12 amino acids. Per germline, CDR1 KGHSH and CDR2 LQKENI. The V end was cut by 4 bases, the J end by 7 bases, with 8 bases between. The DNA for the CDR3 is TGTGCCAGCTCACTTGGGGGAAATGAGCAGTTCTTC. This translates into CASSLGGNEQFF.

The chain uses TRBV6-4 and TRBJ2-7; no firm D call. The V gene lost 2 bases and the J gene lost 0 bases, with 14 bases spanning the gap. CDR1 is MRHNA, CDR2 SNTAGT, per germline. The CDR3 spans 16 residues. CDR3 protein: CASSDPGYSISYEQYF. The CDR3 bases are TGTGCCAGCAGTGACCCTGGTTACAGTATCTCCTACGAGCAGTACTTC.

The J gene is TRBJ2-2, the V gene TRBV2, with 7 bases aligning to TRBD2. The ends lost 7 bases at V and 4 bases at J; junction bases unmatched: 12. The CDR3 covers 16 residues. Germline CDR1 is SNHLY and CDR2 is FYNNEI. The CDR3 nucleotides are TGTGCCAGCACCCTATTGGGAGGGCCTTCCACCGGGGAGCTGTTTTTT. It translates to CASTLLGGPSTGELFF.

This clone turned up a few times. The CDR3 loop is CASSLVVSYEQYF. The CDR3 region has the DNA TGTGCCAGCAGCTTAGTCGTAAGCTACGAGCAGTACTTC. The chain combines TRBV7-9 with TRBJ2-7; D remains unclear. The length of the CDR3 is 13 residues. Per germline, CDR1 SEHNR and CDR2 FQNEAQ (reference sequence). The ends were cut back, 1 base at V and 3 bases at J, with 7 bases in the middle.

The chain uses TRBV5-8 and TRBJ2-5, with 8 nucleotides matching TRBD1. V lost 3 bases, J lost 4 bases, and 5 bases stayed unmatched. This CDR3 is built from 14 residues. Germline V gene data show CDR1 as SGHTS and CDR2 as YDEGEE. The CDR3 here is CASSSTGARETQYF. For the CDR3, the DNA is TGTGCCAGCAGCTCGACAGGGGCCAGAGAGACCCAGTACTTC. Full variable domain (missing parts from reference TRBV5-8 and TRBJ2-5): EAGVTQSPTHLIKTRGQQATLRCSPISGHTSVYWYQQALGLGLQFLLWYDEGEERNRGNFPPRFSGRQFPNYSSELNVNALELEDSALYLCASSSTGARETQYFGPGTRLLVL.

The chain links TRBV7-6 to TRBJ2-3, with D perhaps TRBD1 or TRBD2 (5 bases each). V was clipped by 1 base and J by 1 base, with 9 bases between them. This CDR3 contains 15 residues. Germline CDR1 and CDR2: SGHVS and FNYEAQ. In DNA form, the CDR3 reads TGTGCCAGCAGCTTAGACACGGGGCGCACAGATACGCAGTATTTT. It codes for CASSLDTGRTDTQYF.